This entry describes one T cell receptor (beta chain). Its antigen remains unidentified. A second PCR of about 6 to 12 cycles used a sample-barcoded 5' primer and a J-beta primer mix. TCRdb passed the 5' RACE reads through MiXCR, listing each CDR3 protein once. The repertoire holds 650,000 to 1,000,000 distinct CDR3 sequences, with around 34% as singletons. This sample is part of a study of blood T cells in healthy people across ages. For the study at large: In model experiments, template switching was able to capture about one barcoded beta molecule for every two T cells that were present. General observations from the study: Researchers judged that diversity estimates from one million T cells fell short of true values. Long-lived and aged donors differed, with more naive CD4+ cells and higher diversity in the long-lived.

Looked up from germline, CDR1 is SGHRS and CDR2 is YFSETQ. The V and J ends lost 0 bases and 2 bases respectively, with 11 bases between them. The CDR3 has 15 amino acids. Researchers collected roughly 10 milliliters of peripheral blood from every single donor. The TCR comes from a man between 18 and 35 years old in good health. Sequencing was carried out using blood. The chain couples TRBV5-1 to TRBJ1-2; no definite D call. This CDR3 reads CASSLVLGVNYGYTF. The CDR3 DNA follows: TGCGCCAGCAGCTTGGTGCTTGGGGTAAACTATGGCTACACCTTC.